The clone carrying this T cell receptor (beta chain) is a singleton in its sample. Its cognate antigen is unknown. From germline, CDR1 is ENHRY and CDR2 SYGVKD. V was clipped by 2 bases and J by 10 bases, with 8 bases between them. The CDR3 consists of 11 residues. Assay used: immunoSEQ multiplex PCR; TCRdb lists only in-frame clones, some missing. The sample lists 100,000 to 120,000 clones; around nine tenths were seen once. The record originates from a study of T cell responses to AZD1222 COVID-19 vaccine. Broader study findings: Two doses of AZD1222 preceded a rise in Spike-specific TCR breadth and depth.

This clonotype originated in an adult in good health. The V and J genes are TRBV10-3 and TRBJ1-1, with D uncertain. The sample consisted of peripheral blood, taken on day 0 of AZD1222 vaccination. The CDR3 DNA is TGTGCCATCAGTGAGGCGGGAGGAGCTTTCTTT. It translates to CAISEAGGAFF.